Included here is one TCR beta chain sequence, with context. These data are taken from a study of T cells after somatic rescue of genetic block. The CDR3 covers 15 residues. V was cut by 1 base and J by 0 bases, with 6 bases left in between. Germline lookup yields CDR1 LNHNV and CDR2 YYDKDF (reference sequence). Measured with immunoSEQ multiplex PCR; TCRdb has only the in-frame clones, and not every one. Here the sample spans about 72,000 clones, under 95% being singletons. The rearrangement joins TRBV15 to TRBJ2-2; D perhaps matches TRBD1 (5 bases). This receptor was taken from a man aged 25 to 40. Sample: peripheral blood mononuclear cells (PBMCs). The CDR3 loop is CATSRGQTNTGELFF. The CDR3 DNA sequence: TGTGCCACCAGCAGAGGACAGACGAACACCGGGGAGCTGTTTTTT. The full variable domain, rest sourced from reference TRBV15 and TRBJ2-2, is DAMVIQNPRYQVTQFGKPVTLSCSQTLNHNVMYWYQQKSSQAPKLLFHYYDKDFNNEADTPDNFQSRRPNTSFCFLDIRSPGLGDTAMYLCATSRGQTNTGELFFGEGSRLTVL.